This TCR beta chain came from a study of shared clonotypes between healthy human individuals. Overall study findings and caveats: Clonotypes shared by all four donors outscored non-shared clonotypes in generation probability. For naive CD4 cells, 4.5% to 6.5% of clonotypes were shared across a handful of donors.

This CDR3 has 14 amino acids. Germline assignment: CDR1 SQVTM and CDR2 ANQGSEA. V lost 8 bases to trimming and J lost 2 bases; unmatched junction nucleotides: 7. Assay: immunoSEQ multiplex PCR; the TCRdb copy retains only in-frame clones and omits some. The sample contains millions of clones, 85% to 95% of which appear only once. Details on this clone: Its matching antigen is unknown. This same CDR3 is encoded by further DNA sequences in the sample.

The sequence was obtained from a man between 18 and 29 years old in good health. Some clones in this sample may be carry-over from other donors' samples. This chain links TRBV29-1 with TRBJ2-2, with TRBD1 matching 8 bases. Sequences were obtained from naive CD4+ T cells from PBMCs. The subset: CD45RA+ positively selected. The chain's CDR3 is CSTLTGANTGELFF. In DNA form, the CDR3 reads TGCAGCACCTTGACAGGGGCTAACACCGGGGAGCTGTTTTTT.